This entry lists 3 T cell receptor beta chains sequenced from one sample in a study of Ad26.COV2.S vaccination and SARS-CoV-2 variants. Sequencing used immunoSEQ multiplex PCR; TCRdb keeps in-frame clones, though not all of them. The sample carries hundreds of thousands of clones, about 90% recorded once. Treatment meaning: 15 to 20 received Ad26.COV2.S at low or high dose, single or two shots; several received placebo; per-sample allocation not given. Sampling occurred on day 63 after the first vaccine or placebo injection. Sequenced material: peripheral blood, taken in a trial of Ad26.COV2.S vaccine versus placebo. Receptors originate from a person aged 18-60 years who received the Ad26.COV2.S COVID-19 vaccine or a placebo.

The V and J genes are TRBV27 and TRBJ2-5; D is unresolved. Trimming shortened V by 1 base and J by 4 bases, and 10 bases separated the two germline ends. The CDR3 extends over 14 amino acids. CDR1 and CDR2 from the germline V gene are MNHEY and SMNVEV (reference sequence). The CDR3 loop reads CASSLLGSRETQYF. The CDR3 bases are TGTGCCAGCAGTTTATTGGGTTCAAGAGAGACCCAGTACTTC.

This clone was seen just once. The CDR3 spells CASSKGARTGHLGGNQPQHF. Here the CDR3 DNA reads TGTGCCAGCAGCAAAGGGGCCCGGACAGGGCATCTCGGCGGCAATCAGCCCCAGCATTTT. The chain recombines TRBV21-1 with TRBJ1-5; whether TRBD1, the table's D call, matches the DNA was not checked. TRBV21-1 is a pseudogene locus. This CDR3 comprises 20 residues.

The rearrangement links TRBV6-4 to TRBJ2-1; D gene ambiguous. Trimming removed 0 bases from V and 9 bases from J, with 6 bases in between. The CDR3 sequence is 12 residues long. Germline V lookup: CDR1 MRHNA, CDR2 SNTAGT. CDR3: CASSDSWGEQFF. In nucleotides, the CDR3 is TGTGCCAGCAGTGACTCGTGGGGTGAGCAGTTCTTC.